This T cell receptor beta chain was obtained from a study of T cells in Graves' hyperthyroidism and ophthalmopathy. The CDR3 regions of TCR beta were amplified from RNA transcripts. An initial round of RT-PCR targeting the TCR CDR3 relied on the HTBI primer set. TCRdb passed the multiplex PCR reads through MiXCR, listing each CDR3 protein once. This sample has about 770,000 distinct CDR3 sequences, with around 19% found just once. This clonotype was counted a few times. The PBMCs had their origin in 7.5 to 10 ml of fresh peripheral blood. The CDR3 contains 16 residues. With V trimmed by 5 bases and J by 2 bases, 7 bases remained unmatched.

The sample taken for sequencing was blood. The TCR originated in a woman aged 45-60 years with Graves' hyperthyroidism that later progressed to Graves' ophthalmopathy. The chain carries TRBV12-3 or TRBV12-4 and TRBJ2-4, with TRBD1 identical over 9 bases. In DNA form, the CDR3 reads TGTGCCAGCAGTCACAGGGGGCGTCGGACCAAAAACATTCAGTACTTC. As protein: CASSHRGRRTKNIQYF.